The next 28 T cell receptor beta chains were all read from a single sample in a study of CD8+ T cells in alopecia areata. Regarding treatment: oral pan-JAK inhibitor, 5-10 mg twice daily. Extraction of RNA preceded its reverse transcription into cDNA, which served as the sequencing template. This table comes from immunoSEQ multiplex PCR, and its TCRdb copy is limited to in-frame clones, with some not included. The sample has under 350,000 clones; over 45% are singletons. The sample here was CD4+ T cells sorted from blood, taken at week 24, from a patient treated with tofacitinib. The receptors stem from a human donor with alopecia areata.

This clone has only a few counts. V usage is TRBV5-1 and J usage is TRBJ2-5; a weak D match, TRBD1 (5 bases). With 0 bases removed from V and 4 bases from J, the gap between germline ends came to 13 bases. The germline gives CDR1 SGHRS, CDR2 YFSETQ. CDR3 length equals 15 residues. The CDR3 sequence: CASSLAQGKGETQYF. The CDR3 nucleotides are TGCGCCAGCAGCTTGGCGCAGGGAAAGGGAGAGACCCAGTACTTC.

The chain couples TRBV5-1 to TRBJ1-3; D not resolved. In germline, CDR1 is SGHRS, CDR2 YFSETQ. This CDR3 has 15 residues. Trimming removed 6 bases at V and 0 bases at J, with 13 bases between. The CDR3 protein is CASTGELSSGNTIYF. The CDR3 DNA follows: TGCGCCAGCACCGGAGAGCTTAGCTCTGGAAACACCATATATTTT.

In its sample, this clone was seen a few times. The chain uses TRBV7-2 and TRBJ2-1, with 7 bases lining up with TRBD2. CDR3 length: 14 residues. Per the germline V gene, CDR1 is SGHTA and CDR2 is FQGNSA. After removal of 5 bases from V and 13 bases from J, the junction contained 14 bases not matched to a gene. The CDR3 region is CASSLLGEGGNQFF. CDR3 coding DNA: TGTGCCAGCAGCCTCCTGGGGGAGGGAGGGAATCAGTTCTTC.

This chain joins TRBV7-2 and TRBJ2-3, with 7 bases aligning to TRBD2. CDR3 length: 14 amino acids. Germline V lookup: CDR1 SGHTA, CDR2 FQGNSA. The trim removed 6 bases at V and 2 bases at J, leaving 5 bases unmatched. CDR3 region: CASSRDYTTDTQYF. The CDR3 coding sequence is TGTGCCAGCAGTCGGGACTACACCACAGATACGCAGTATTTT. Full variable domain (remainder filled in from reference TRBV7-2 and TRBJ2-3): GAGVSQSPSNKVTEKGKDVELRCDPISGHTALYWYRQSLGQGLEFLIYFQGNSAPDKSGLPSDRFSAERTGGSVSTLTIQRTQQEDSAVYLCASSRDYTTDTQYFGPGTRLTVL.

V is TRBV30 and J is TRBJ1-2, with a tentative D call TRBD1 (6 bases). The CDR3 runs to 13 residues. V was clipped by 3 bases and J by 2 bases, with 10 bases between them. Germline CDR1 GTSNPN, CDR2 SVGIG (reference sequence). CDR3 protein: CAWRTGENYGYTF. In nucleotides, the CDR3 is TGTGCCTGGAGGACAGGCGAAAACTATGGCTACACCTTC.

The chain has TRBV4-1 and TRBJ2-1; 10 positions match TRBD1. Germline V lookup: CDR1 MGHRA, CDR2 YSYEKL. This CDR3 spans 17 amino acids. V lost 1 base to trimming and J lost 6 bases; unmatched junction nucleotides: 9. CDR3 amino acids: CASSQGLRQGAPNEQFF. In nucleotides, the CDR3 is TGCGCCAGCAGCCAAGGCTTAAGACAGGGGGCACCCAATGAGCAGTTCTTC.

This chain links TRBV7-3 with TRBJ1-2; D perhaps matches TRBD1 (6 bases). V gave up 5 bases and J gave up 2 bases, with 9 bases separating them. Germline loops: CDR1 SGHTA, CDR2 FQGTGA. The CDR3 runs 13 residues. In DNA, the CDR3 is TGTGCCAGCAGCCCCCAGGGGAACTATGGCTACACCTTC. Translation: CASSPQGNYGYTF.

The chain couples TRBV2 to TRBJ2-3; D uncertain. Trimming took off 4 bases at V and 6 bases at J, with 8 bases between the two ends. The CDR3 covers 12 residues. Germline V CDR1 and CDR2: SNHLY, FYNNEI. The CDR3 region is CASSGRADTQYF. DNA for the CDR3: TGTGCCAGCAGTGGTAGGGCTGATACGCAGTATTTT.

This clone was seen more than once but under ten times. This rearrangement joins TRBV5-4 to TRBJ2-1; possible D gene TRBD1, 5 bases. The CDR3 has 13 residues. The germline V gene encodes CDR1 SGHNT and CDR2 YYREEE (reference sequence). Trimming left V 0 bases short and J 7 bases short, with 8 bases between. CDR3 loop: CASSLAGSNEQFF. In nucleotides, the CDR3 is TGTGCCAGCAGCTTGGCAGGGTCGAATGAGCAGTTCTTC.

V usage is TRBV7-2 and J usage is TRBJ1-5; TRBD1 matches 7 bases. From germline, CDR1 is SGHTA and CDR2 FQGNSA. V trimming: 2 bases; J trimming: 8 bases; junction bases outside the gene matches: 6. The CDR3 covers 14 residues. The DNA of the CDR3 is TGTGCCAGCAGCTTACAGGGGGGAAAGGAGCCCCAGCATTTT. Its protein is CASSLQGGKEPQHF.

The chain employs TRBV29-1 and TRBJ2-3; 12 positions agree with TRBD1. The ends lost 6 bases at V and 6 bases at J; junction bases unmatched: 10. This CDR3 contains 15 residues. Germline CDR1 SQVTM, CDR2 ANQGSEA. For the CDR3, the DNA is TGCAGCGTCGAACCGGGACAGGGGGCCGGGGATACGCAGTATTTT. Residues: CSVEPGQGAGDTQYF.

The chain is built from TRBV4-1 and TRBJ2-2; 7 bases are a match to TRBD1. CDR3 length: 15 residues. V lost 4 bases, J lost 9 bases, and 11 bases stayed unmatched. CDR1 and CDR2 (germline): MGHRA, YSYEKL. The CDR3 protein is CASSRQGQRERELFF. DNA of the CDR3: TGCGCCAGCAGCCGACAGGGACAGAGGGAGCGGGAGCTGTTTTTT.

This sequence joins TRBV1 and TRBJ2-5; TRBD1 is taken as the D call from the table, unchecked against the DNA. TRBV1 is an annotated pseudogene. CDR3 length equals 17 residues. DNA for the CDR3: TGCACCAGCAGCCAAGATTGGGACAGGGAAAAGTCAGAGACCCAGTACTTC. Translation gives CTSSQDWDREKSETQYF.

The V call is TRBV5-1, the J call TRBJ1-1; no clear D gene. From germline, CDR1 is SGHRS and CDR2 YFSETQ. Trimming cost V 4 bases and J 4 bases, with 17 bases left between them. The length of the CDR3 is 15 residues. The CDR3 DNA follows: TGCGCCAGCAGCGCCGAGGGTGCTTTACTCACTGAAGCTTTCTTT. This translates into CASSAEGALLTEAFF. Full variable domain (rest looked up from reference TRBV5-1 and TRBJ1-1): KAGVTQTPRYLIKTRGQQVTLSCSPISGHRSVSWYQQTPGQGLQFLFEYFSETQRNKGNFPGRFSGRQFSNSRSEMNVSTLELGDSALYLCASSAEGALLTEAFFGQGTRLTVV.

This rearrangement joins TRBV27 to TRBJ2-5, with D maybe TRBD1 (6 bases). This CDR3 comprises 16 residues. V was shortened by 1 base and J by 2 bases, with 14 bases between the two germline ends. CDR1 and CDR2 from the germline V gene are MNHEY and SMNVEV (reference sequence). This chain's CDR3 is CASSLYSDRAQETQYF. CDR3 bases: TGTGCCAGCAGTTTATACTCGGACAGAGCACAAGAGACCCAGTACTTC.

V is TRBV6-1 and J is TRBJ1-2; TRBD1 agrees at 7 bases. The CDR3 loop spans 14 amino acids. CDR1 is MNHNS and CDR2 is SASEGT in the germline V gene. V lost 5 bases to trimming and J lost 5 bases; unmatched junction nucleotides: 8. The CDR3 loop is CASSKDRNSYGYTF. As DNA, the CDR3 is TGTGCCAGCAGTAAGGACAGGAATTCATATGGCTACACCTTC.

The rearrangement uses TRBV2 and TRBJ1-3, with unresolved D. CDR3 size: 12 residues. Germline V lookup: CDR1 SNHLY, CDR2 FYNNEI. The V gene lost 3 bases and the J gene lost 0 bases, with 0 bases spanning the gap. This CDR3 is CASSDSGNTIYF. The CDR3, as DNA: TGTGCCAGCAGTGACTCTGGAAACACCATATATTTT.

This clone was picked up many times. DNA of the CDR3: TGCGCCAGCAGACAGGAACTCTATGGCTACACCTTC. Its protein is CASRQELYGYTF. The chain joins TRBV5-1 to TRBJ1-2; perhaps TRBD1 as D (5 bases). The CDR3 is 12 amino acids. Germline V CDR1 and CDR2: SGHRS, YFSETQ. The V gene lost 5 bases and the J gene lost 4 bases, with 9 bases spanning the gap.

This chain joins TRBV11-2 and TRBJ1-1; weak D call: TRBD1 (5 bases). CDR1 and CDR2 from the germline V gene are SGHAT and FQNNGV. CDR3 length: 14 residues. V shed 2 bases and J shed 1 base, with 8 bases lying between them. CDR3 residues: CASSLQGTNTEAFF. Here the CDR3 DNA reads TGTGCCAGCAGCTTACAGGGCACGAACACTGAAGCTTTCTTT.

The table lists this clone with a few counts. V is TRBV1 and J is TRBJ2-5; the D call in the table, TRBD2, was not verified against the DNA. TRBV1 is recorded as a pseudogene. The CDR3 consists of 12 residues. The CDR3 DNA reads TGCACGAAACCGGCTAGCGGAGAGACCCAGTACTTC. This codes for CTKPASGETQYF.

The chain recombines TRBV15 with TRBJ2-1; tentatively, D is TRBD2 (6 bases). Between the trimmed V and J ends, which lost 1 base and 6 bases, there was a span of 16 bases. CDR3 length: 16 residues. CDR1 and CDR2 (germline): LNHNV, YYDKDF (reference sequence). CDR3 region: CATSRVPLRRGNEQFF. CDR3 bases: TGTGCCACCAGCAGAGTCCCCCTTAGGCGGGGCAATGAGCAGTTCTTC.

The chain carries TRBV2 and TRBJ2-2; 7 nucleotides agree with TRBD2. The germline V gene has CDR1 SNHLY and CDR2 FYNNEI. The CDR3 contains 17 residues. V was pared by 6 bases and J by 3 bases, with 13 bases of the junction left unmatched. This CDR3 reads CASRDRQRGEYTGELFF. The DNA of the CDR3 is TGTGCCAGCAGGGACCGACAGCGGGGAGAGTACACCGGGGAGCTGTTTTTT.

The chain links TRBV30 to TRBJ2-2; maybe TRBD1 (5 bases). The V end lost 1 base, the J end lost 3 bases, and 12 bases lay between the germline ends. From germline, CDR1 is GTSNPN and CDR2 SVGIG (reference sequence). This CDR3 region has 15 residues. The CDR3 DNA reads as TGTGCCTGGAGTGCAGGGCAGGGTCACACCGGGGAGCTGTTTTTT. Translation gives CAWSAGQGHTGELFF.

This clone was detected once. Other DNA sequences in this sample translate to the same CDR3. The gene calls are TRBV30 and TRBJ1-5, with 8 bases aligning to TRBD1. J was trimmed by 6 bases and V by 2 bases; bases with no gene match: 3. Germline-derived CDR1 and CDR2 are GTSNPN and SVGIG (reference sequence). The CDR3 spans 13 residues. CDR3 sequence: CAWSPDRGQPQHF. CDR3 coding DNA: TGTGCCTGGAGTCCCGACAGGGGTCAGCCCCAGCATTTT.

This chain uses TRBV29-1 with TRBJ2-6; D is undetermined. V lost 6 bases to trimming and J lost 1 base, with 16 bases between them. This CDR3 comprises 16 residues. CDR1 SQVTM and CDR2 ANQGSEA come from the germline V gene. The CDR3 is CSVGRSPQSGANVLTF. The CDR3 DNA is TGCAGCGTCGGACGGAGCCCGCAGTCTGGGGCCAACGTCCTGACTTTC.

This clone was observed a handful of times. J is TRBJ2-7 and V is TRBV28, with D maybe TRBD1 (7 bases). Germline V gene lookup returns CDR1 MDHEN and CDR2 SYDVKM. This CDR3 is built from 16 residues. Trimming left V 6 bases short and J 1 base short, with 19 bases between. CDR3 region: CASSILRAGQSYEQYF. As DNA, the CDR3 is TGTGCCAGCAGCATATTAAGGGCGGGACAGTCCTACGAGCAGTACTTC.

The genes are TRBV6-1 and TRBJ2-7, with a weak D call TRBD2 (7 bases). Germline CDR1 and CDR2: MNHNS and SASEGT. This CDR3 is 16 amino acids long. The V end was cut by 4 bases, the J end by 4 bases, with 20 bases between. In DNA form, the CDR3 reads TGTGCCAGCAGTGGCTTCGCGGGGGCCGCGCCATACGAGCAGTACTTC. This translates into CASSGFAGAAPYEQYF.

This clone has a single count. Written as DNA, the CDR3 is TGCGCCAGCAGCCAAGAGACCGGGGAGAACACTGAAGCTTTCTTT. This codes for CASSQETGENTEAFF. This chain connects TRBV4-3 to TRBJ1-1, with D hard to call. Looked up from germline, CDR1 is LGHNA and CDR2 is YSLEER. V was cut by 0 bases and J by 1 base, with 9 bases left in between. This CDR3 spans 15 amino acids.